This TCR beta chain emerged from a study of cytomegalovirus exposure and HLA in healthy donors. Overall study results and limits: Altogether, some 160 TCR beta chains were recorded as cytomegalovirus-associated. A classifier reportedly called cytomegalovirus status with high sensitivity and specificity.

This clone was found a few times. No antigen is known for it. Trimming cost V 3 bases and J 0 bases; bases outside gene matches: 1. This CDR3 is 15 amino acids long. The V gene's germline CDR1 is SNHLY and CDR2 FYNNEI. Primers included in the PCR were 60 Vbeta and 13 Jbeta primers. Profiled with immunoSEQ multiplex PCR; TCRdb holds only in-frame clones, not every one. The sample includes approximately 150,000 clones, 65% to 85% of them seen just once. This receptor was identified in a male donor in good health and CMV-seronegative. V usage is TRBV2 and J usage is TRBJ2-3; 9 nucleotides match TRBD1. The specimen sequenced was PBMCs. The CDR3 reads CASSEGTGSTDTQYF. CDR3 in DNA: TGTGCCAGCAGTGAGGGGACAGGGAGCACAGATACGCAGTATTTT.